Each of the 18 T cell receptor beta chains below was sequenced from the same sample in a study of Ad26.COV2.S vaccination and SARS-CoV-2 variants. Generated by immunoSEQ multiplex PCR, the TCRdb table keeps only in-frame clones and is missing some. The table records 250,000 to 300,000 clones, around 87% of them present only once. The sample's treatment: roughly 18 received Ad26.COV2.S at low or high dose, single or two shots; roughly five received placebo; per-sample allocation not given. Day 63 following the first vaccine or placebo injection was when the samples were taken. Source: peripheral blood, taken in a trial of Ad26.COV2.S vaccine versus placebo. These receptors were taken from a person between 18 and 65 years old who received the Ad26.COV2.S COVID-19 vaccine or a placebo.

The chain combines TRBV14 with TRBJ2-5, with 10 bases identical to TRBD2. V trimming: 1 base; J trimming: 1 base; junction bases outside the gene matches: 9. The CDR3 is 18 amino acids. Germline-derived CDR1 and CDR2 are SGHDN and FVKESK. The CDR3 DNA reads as TGTGCCAGCAGCCAAGGCCGCTTTACTAGCGGGACCCAAGAGACCCAGTACTTC. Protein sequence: CASSQGRFTSGTQETQYF.

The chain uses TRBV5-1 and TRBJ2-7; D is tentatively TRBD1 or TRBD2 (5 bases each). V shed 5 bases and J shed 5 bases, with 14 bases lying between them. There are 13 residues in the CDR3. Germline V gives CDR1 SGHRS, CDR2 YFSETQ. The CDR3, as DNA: TGCGCCAGCAGTTCCGAGAGGGGCCACGAGCAGTACTTC. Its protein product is CASSSERGHEQYF.

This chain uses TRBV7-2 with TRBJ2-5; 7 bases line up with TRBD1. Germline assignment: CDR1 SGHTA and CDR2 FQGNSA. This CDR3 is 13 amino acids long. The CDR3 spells CARPQGRGETQYF. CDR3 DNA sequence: TGTGCAAGACCACAGGGGCGAGGGGAGACCCAGTACTTC.

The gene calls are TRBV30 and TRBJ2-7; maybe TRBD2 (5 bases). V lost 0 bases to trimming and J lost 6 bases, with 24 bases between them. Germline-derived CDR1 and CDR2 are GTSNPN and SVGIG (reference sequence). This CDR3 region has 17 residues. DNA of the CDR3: TGTGCCTGGAGTGTACGGGGTTTGTCGACCGCGGTTAGCGAGCAGTACTTC. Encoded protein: CAWSVRGLSTAVSEQYF.

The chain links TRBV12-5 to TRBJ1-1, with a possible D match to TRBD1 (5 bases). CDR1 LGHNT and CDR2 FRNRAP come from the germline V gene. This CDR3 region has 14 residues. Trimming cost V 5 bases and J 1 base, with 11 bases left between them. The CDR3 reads CASGRDGTNTEAFF. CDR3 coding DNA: TGTGCTAGTGGTAGGGACGGCACGAACACTGAAGCTTTCTTT. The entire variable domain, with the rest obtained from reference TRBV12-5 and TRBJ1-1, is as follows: DARVTQTPRHKVTEMGQEVTMRCQPILGHNTVFWYRQTMMQGLELLAYFRNRAPLDDSGMPKDRFSAEMPDATLATLKIQPSEPRDSAVYFCASGRDGTNTEAFFGQGTRLTVV.

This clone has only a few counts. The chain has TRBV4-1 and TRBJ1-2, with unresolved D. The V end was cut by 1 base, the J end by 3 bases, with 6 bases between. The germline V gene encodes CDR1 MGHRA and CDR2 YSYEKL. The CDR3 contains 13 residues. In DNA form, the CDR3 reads TGCGCCAGCAGCCAAGTTGGTGACTATGGCTACACCTTC. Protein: CASSQVGDYGYTF.

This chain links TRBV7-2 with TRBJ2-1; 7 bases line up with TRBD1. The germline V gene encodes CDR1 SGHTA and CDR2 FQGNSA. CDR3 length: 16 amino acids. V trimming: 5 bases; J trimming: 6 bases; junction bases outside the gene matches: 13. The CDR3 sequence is CASSLGGAERFNEQFF. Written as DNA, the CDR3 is TGTGCCAGCAGCCTAGGGGGCGCGGAGAGGTTCAATGAGCAGTTCTTC.

The CDR3: CASSFAGERSQPQHF. As DNA, the CDR3 is TGTGCCAGCAGTTTTGCAGGTGAAAGGAGTCAGCCCCAGCATTTT. The V gene is TRBV27, the J gene TRBJ1-5; D is unclear. This CDR3 is 15 amino acids long. The germline V and J ends were trimmed by 3 bases and 6 bases, with 15 bases remaining between them. The V gene's germline CDR1 is MNHEY and CDR2 SMNVEV (reference sequence).

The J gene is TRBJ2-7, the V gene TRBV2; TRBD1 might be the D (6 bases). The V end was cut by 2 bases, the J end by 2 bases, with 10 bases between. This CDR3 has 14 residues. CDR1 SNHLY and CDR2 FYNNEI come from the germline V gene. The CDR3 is CASSEQGLTYEQYF. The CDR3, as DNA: TGTGCCAGCAGTGAACAGGGGCTAACCTACGAGCAGTACTTC.

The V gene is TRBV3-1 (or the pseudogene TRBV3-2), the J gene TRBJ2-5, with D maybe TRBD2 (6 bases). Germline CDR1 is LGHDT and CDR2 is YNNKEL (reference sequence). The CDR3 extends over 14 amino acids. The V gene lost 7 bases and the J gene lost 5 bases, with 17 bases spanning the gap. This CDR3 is CASTDRGASETQYF. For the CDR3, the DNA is TGTGCCAGCACCGACCGCGGGGCCTCGGAGACCCAGTACTTC.

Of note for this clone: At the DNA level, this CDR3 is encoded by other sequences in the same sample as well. The CDR3 DNA reads as TGTGCCTGGACGCGGGGGGCGGGAACTGAAGCTTTCTTT. This translates into CAWTRGAGTEAFF. V is TRBV30 and J is TRBJ1-1; possible D gene TRBD1, 6 bases. V was trimmed by 4 bases and J by 5 bases, leaving 14 bases between them. CDR1 GTSNPN and CDR2 SVGIG come from the germline V gene (reference sequence). The CDR3 is made up of 13 amino acids.

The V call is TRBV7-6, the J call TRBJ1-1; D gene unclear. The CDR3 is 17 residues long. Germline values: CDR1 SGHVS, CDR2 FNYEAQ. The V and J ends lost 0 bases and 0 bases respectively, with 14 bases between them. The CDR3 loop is CASSLAQLYLMNTEAFF. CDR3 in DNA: TGTGCCAGCAGCTTAGCACAGCTCTACCTTATGAACACTGAAGCTTTCTTT.

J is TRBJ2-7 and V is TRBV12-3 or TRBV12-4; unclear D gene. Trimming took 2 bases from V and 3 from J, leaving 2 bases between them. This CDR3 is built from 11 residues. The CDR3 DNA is TGTGCCAGCAGTTTACTCTACGAGCAGTACTTC. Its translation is CASSLLYEQYF.

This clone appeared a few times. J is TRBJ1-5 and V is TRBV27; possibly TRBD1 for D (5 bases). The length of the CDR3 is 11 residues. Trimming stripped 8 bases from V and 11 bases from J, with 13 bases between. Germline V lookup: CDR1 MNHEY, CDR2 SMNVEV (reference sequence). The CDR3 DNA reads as TGTGCCAGCGGCTCAGGGCCGGCCCAGCATTTT. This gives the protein CASGSGPAQHF.

The DNA for the CDR3 is TGTGCCAGTAGTATAGATGAGTCGAGGGTTGAAGCTTTCTTT. Its translation: CASSIDESRVEAFF. The chain couples TRBV19 to TRBJ1-1; the D is unclear. The V gene lost 0 bases and the J gene lost 7 bases, with 12 bases spanning the gap. Germline V CDR1 and CDR2: LNHDA, SQIVND (reference sequence). The CDR3 is 14 residues long.

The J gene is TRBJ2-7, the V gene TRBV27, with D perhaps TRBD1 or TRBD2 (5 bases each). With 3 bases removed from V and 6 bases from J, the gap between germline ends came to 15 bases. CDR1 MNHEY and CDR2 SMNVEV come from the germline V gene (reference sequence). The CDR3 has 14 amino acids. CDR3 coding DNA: TGTGCCAGCAGTTTTTCGGGGTGGCAGGGCGAGCAGTACTTC. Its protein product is CASSFSGWQGEQYF.

The CDR3 here is CASSLVGDTQYF. CDR3 sequence (DNA): TGTGCCAGCAGCTTAGTCGGGGATACGCAGTATTTT. The chain employs TRBV7-9 and TRBJ2-3; D gene uncertain. CDR1 and CDR2 (germline): SEHNR, FQNEAQ (reference sequence). The V gene lost 1 base and the J gene lost 6 bases, with 5 bases spanning the gap. The CDR3 has 12 residues.

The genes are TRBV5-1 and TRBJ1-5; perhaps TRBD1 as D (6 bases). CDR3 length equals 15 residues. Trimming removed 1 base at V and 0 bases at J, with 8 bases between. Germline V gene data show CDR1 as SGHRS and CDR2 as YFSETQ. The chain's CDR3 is CASSLTGHSNQPQHF. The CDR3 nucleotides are TGCGCCAGCAGCTTGACAGGGCATAGCAATCAGCCCCAGCATTTT.